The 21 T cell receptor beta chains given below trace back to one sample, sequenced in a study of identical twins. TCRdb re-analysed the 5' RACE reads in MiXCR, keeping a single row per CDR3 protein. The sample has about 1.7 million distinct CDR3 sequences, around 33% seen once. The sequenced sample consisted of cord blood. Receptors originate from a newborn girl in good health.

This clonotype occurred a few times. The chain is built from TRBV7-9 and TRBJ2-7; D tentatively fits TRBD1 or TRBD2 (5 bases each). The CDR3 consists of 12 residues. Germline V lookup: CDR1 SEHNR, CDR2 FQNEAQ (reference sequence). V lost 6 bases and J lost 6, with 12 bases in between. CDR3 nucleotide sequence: TGTGCCAGCAGACACCGGGACGGCGAGCAGTACTTC. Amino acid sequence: CASRHRDGEQYF.

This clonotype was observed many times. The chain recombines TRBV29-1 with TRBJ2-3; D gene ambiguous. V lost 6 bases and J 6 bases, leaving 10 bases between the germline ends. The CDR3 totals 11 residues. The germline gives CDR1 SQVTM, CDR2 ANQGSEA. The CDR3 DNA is TGCAGCGTCGAACTCCCCGATACGCAGTATTTT. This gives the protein CSVELPDTQYF.

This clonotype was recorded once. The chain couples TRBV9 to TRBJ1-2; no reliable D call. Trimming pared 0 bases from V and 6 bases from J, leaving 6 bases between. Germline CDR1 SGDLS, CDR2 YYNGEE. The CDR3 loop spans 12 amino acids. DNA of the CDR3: TGTGCCAGCAGCGTAGAGCTGGATGGCTACACCTTC. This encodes CASSVELDGYTF.

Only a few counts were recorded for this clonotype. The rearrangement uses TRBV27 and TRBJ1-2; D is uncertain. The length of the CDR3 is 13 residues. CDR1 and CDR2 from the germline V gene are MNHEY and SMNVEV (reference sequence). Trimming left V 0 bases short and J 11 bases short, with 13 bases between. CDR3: CASSLSPGGGYTF. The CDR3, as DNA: TGTGCCAGCAGTTTATCCCCGGGCGGTGGGTACACCTTC.

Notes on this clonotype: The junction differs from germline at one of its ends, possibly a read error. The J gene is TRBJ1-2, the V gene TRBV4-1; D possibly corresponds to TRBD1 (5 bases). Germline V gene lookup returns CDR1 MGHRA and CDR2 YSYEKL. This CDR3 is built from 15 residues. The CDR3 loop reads CASSQERGNHYAYTF. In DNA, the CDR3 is TGCGCCAGCAGCCAGGAAAGGGGTAATCACTATGCCTACACCTTC.

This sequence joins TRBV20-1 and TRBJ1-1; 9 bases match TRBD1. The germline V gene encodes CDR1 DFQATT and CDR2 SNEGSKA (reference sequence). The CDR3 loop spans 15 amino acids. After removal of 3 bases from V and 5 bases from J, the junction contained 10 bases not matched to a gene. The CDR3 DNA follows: TGCAGTGCTAGGGGTACAGACAGGGGGAGGACTGAAGCTTTCTTT. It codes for CSARGTDRGRTEAFF.

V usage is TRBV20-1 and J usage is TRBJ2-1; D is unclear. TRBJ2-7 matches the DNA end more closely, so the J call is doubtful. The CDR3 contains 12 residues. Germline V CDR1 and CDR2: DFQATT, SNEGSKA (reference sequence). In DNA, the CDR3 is TGCAGTGCTCTAGGATTATACAATGAGCAGTACTTC. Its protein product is CSALGLYNEQYF.

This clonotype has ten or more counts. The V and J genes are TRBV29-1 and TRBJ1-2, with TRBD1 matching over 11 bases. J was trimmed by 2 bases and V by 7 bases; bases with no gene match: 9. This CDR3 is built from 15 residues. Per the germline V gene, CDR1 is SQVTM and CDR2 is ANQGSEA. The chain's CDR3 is CSAGQGANSNYGYTF. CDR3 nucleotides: TGCAGCGCCGGACAGGGGGCGAATTCCAACTATGGCTACACCTTC.

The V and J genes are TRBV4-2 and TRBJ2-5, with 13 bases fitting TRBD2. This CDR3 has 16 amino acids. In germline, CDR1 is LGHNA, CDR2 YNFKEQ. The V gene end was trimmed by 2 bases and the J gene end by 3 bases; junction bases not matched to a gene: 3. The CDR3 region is CASSQPGTSGKETQYF. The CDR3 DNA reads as TGTGCCAGCAGCCAACCCGGGACTAGCGGGAAAGAGACCCAGTACTTC.

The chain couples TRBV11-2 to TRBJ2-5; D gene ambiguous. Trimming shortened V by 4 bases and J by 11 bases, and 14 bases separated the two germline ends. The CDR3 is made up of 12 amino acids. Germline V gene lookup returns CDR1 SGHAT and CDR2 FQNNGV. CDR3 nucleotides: TGTGCCAGCAGCTCCCGGCGAAATGAGCAGTACTTC. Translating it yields CASSSRRNEQYF. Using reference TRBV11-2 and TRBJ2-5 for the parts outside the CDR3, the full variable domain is EAGVAQSPRYKIIEKRQSVAFWCNPISGHATLYWYQQILGQGPKLLIQFQNNGVVDDSQLPKDRFSAERLKGVDSTLKIQPAKLEDSAVYLCASSSRRNEQYFGPGTRLLVL.

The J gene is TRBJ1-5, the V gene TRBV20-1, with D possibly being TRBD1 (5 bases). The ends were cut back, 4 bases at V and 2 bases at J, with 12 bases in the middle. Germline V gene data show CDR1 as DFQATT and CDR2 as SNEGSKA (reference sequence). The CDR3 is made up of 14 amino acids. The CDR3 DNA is TGCAGTGCTATGGGAGGGGCTGGCAATCAGCCCCAGCATTTT. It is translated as CSAMGGAGNQPQHF.

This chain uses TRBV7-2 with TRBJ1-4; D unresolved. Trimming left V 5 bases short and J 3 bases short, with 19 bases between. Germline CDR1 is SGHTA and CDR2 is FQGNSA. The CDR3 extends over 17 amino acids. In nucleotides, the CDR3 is TGTGCCAGCAGCCTCCGGTTTGCAGGCGGGGCTAATGAAAAACTGTTTTTT. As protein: CASSLRFAGGANEKLFF.

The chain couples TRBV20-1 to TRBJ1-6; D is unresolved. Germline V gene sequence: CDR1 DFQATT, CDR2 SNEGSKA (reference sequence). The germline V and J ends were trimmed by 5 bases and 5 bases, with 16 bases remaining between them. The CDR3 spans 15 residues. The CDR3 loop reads CSALTRRINNSPLHF. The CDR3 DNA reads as TGCAGTGCTCTGACAAGGCGGATAAATAATTCACCCCTCCACTTT.

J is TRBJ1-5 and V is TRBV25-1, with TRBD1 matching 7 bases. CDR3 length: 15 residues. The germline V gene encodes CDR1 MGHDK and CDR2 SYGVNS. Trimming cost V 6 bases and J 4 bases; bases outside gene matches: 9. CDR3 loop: CASSPRGRQNQPQHF. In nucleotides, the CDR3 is TGTGCCAGCAGCCCCAGGGGGAGGCAGAATCAGCCCCAGCATTTT.

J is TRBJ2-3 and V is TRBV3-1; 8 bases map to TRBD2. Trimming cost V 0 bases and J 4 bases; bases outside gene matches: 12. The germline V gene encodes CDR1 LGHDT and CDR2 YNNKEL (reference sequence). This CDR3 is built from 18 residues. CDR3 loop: CASSQDLGSGREADTQYF. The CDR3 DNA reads TGTGCCAGCAGCCAAGATCTTGGGAGCGGGAGAGAGGCAGATACGCAGTATTTT.

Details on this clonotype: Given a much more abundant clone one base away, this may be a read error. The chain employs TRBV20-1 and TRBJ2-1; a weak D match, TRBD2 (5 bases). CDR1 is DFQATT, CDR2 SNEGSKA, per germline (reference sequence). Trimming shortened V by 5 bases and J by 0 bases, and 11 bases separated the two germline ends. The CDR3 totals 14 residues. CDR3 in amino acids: CSAGRSGSYNEQFF. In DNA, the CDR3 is TGCAGTGCTGGGCGCAGCGGCTCCTACAATGAGCAGTTCTTC.

As DNA, the CDR3 is TGTGCCAGCAGTTCCCGACTAGCGGGACCATATGAGCAGTTCTTC. This gives the protein CASSSRLAGPYEQFF. The gene calls are TRBV12-3 or TRBV12-4 and TRBJ2-1; 11 bases agree with TRBD2. The ends lost 4 bases at V and 8 bases at J; junction bases unmatched: 7. This CDR3 has 15 residues.

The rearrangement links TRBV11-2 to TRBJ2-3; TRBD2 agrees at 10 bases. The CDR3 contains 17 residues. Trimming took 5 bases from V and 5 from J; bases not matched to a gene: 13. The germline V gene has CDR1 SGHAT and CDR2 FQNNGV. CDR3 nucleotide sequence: TGTGCCAGCAGCCAGAGGCCCAGCGGGGGGGATATAGATACGCAGTATTTT. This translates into CASSQRPSGGDIDTQYF. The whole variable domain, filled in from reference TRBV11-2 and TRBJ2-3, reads EAGVAQSPRYKIIEKRQSVAFWCNPISGHATLYWYQQILGQGPKLLIQFQNNGVVDDSQLPKDRFSAERLKGVDSTLKIQPAKLEDSAVYLCASSQRPSGGDIDTQYFGPGTRLTVL.

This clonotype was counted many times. The CDR3 region is CAISGTGIQETQYF. The CDR3 DNA reads TGTGCCATCAGTGGAACAGGGATCCAAGAGACCCAGTACTTC. This chain links TRBV10-3 with TRBJ2-5; TRBD1 is a possible D gene (6 bases). Trimming pared 4 bases from V and 1 base from J, leaving 10 bases between. The CDR3 spans 14 residues. The germline CDR1 and CDR2 sequences are ENHRY and SYGVKD.

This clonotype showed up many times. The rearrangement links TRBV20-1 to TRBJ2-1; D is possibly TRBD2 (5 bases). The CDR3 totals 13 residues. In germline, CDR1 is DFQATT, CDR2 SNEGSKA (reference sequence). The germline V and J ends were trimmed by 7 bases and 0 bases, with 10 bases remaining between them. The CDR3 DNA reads TGCAGTGGCGGAGGCCTCTCCTACAATGAGCAGTTCTTC. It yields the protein CSGGGLSYNEQFF.

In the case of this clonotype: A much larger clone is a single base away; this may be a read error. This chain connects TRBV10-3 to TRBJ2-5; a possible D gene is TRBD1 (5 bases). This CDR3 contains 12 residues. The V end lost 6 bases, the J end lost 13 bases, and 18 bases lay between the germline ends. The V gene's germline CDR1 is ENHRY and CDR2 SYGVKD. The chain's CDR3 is CAISPGNDERYF. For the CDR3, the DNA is TGTGCCATCAGCCCAGGGAATGACGAGCGGTACTTC.